A selection of T cell receptor beta chains follows, all from one sample in a study of Graves' ophthalmopathy and Graves' hyperthyroidism. TCRdb passed the multiplex PCR reads through MiXCR, listing each CDR3 protein once. The repertoire has around 1,200,000 distinct CDR3 sequences, about 40% of them found once; the top ten carry over 8.5%. The source material was peripheral blood or thyroid tissue (not recorded which). These receptors all stem from an adult man with Graves' hyperthyroidism. CDR3s include the opening cysteine and the closing phenylalanine or tryptophan. The order of the fields is J gene, V gene, CDR3 protein.

>TRBJ1-5|TRBV12-3/TRBV12-4
CASSILSSFQHF
>TRBJ2-7|TRBV5-6
CASSLGRALGEQYF
>TRBJ2-2|TRBV20-1
CSAWDSNTGELFF
>TRBJ2-7|TRBV7-2
CASSLDRSGLEQYF
>TRBJ1-5|TRBV12-3/TRBV12-4
CASSLDRLNQPQHF
>TRBJ2-7|TRBV29-1
CSVEDRGREQYF
>TRBJ1-3|TRBV4-3
CASSQLVLSGNTIYF
>TRBJ2-7|TRBV6-1
CASSQDYEQYF
>TRBJ2-6|TRBV6-5
CASSNGGGGANVLTF
>TRBJ1-6|TRBV10-2
CASSESQSSYNSPLHF
>TRBJ1-3|TRBV4-3
CASSPRDPGNTIYF
>TRBJ2-2|TRBV19
CASSMVAANTGELFF
>TRBJ2-7|TRBV10-3
CAISGDSIGSYEQYF
>TRBJ2-7|TRBV15
CATSPIRYF
>TRBJ1-6|TRBV20-1
CCATAGEAYSPLHF
>TRBJ1-2|TRBV29-1
CSVEGTGGGGANYGYTF
>TRBJ2-7|TRBV12-3/TRBV12-4
CASTITLAGGAYEQYF
>TRBJ2-2|TRBV19
CASSIGDRGDGELFF
>TRBJ2-5|TRBV7-9
CASSFPRGRQETQYF
>TRBJ2-2|TRBV9
CASSSGTSGITGELFF
>TRBJ1-5|TRBV7-9
CASSLAFNQPQHF
>TRBJ1-2|TRBV12-3/TRBV12-4
CASSGGDKKDYGYTF
>TRBJ1-6|TRBV12-3/TRBV12-4
CASRHRFRDLNSPLHF
>TRBJ1-5|TRBV27
CASSSQTELEPQHF
>TRBJ1-2|TRBV29-1
CSVEDRSSGQGVLYGYTF
>TRBJ1-5|TRBV7-9
CASSPHQGTDQPQHF
>TRBJ1-2|TRBV30
CAWSGSSGYTF
>TRBJ1-4|TRBV6-6
CASCGTRVATNEKLFF
>TRBJ2-7|TRBV7-6
CASSLVGTADEQYF
>TRBJ1-5|TRBV4-3
CASSQDQHF
>TRBJ2-3|TRBV10-3
CAISESPRVRTDTQYF
>TRBJ2-7|TRBV12-3/TRBV12-4
CASSPGTGRPYEQYF
>TRBJ2-3|TRBV7-9
CASSTWTVTDTQYF
>TRBJ2-7|TRBV11-2
CASSFVQEQYF
>TRBJ1-1|TRBV7-9
CASSSPKGTRHSTEAFF